The 18 T cell receptor beta chains reported below all come from one sample, sequenced in a study of blood T cell repertoires in COVID-19. Measured with immunoSEQ multiplex PCR; TCRdb has only the in-frame clones, and not every one. The sample holds about 530,000 clones, roughly nine tenths seen once. The sample comprised peripheral blood. Source of these receptors: a woman in her 50s with COVID-19, enrolled during active disease.

The rearrangement joins TRBV13 to TRBJ2-1; the D gene is possibly TRBD2 (6 bases). The CDR3 sequence is 14 residues long. Germline V gene sequence: CDR1 PRHDT, CDR2 FYEKMQ (reference sequence). Trimming removed 5 bases from V and 4 bases from J, with 12 bases in between. For the CDR3, the DNA is TGTGCCAGCAGCGCCGTCGGGGGATACAATGAGCAGTTCTTC. It codes for CASSAVGGYNEQFF.

The V and J genes are TRBV12-3 or TRBV12-4 and TRBJ2-7; a possible D gene is TRBD2 (5 bases). V lost 4 bases, J lost 7 bases, and 11 bases lay in between. CDR3 length equals 12 residues. The CDR3 here is CASSSDWLEQYF. The CDR3 region has the DNA TGTGCCAGCAGTTCGGACTGGTTAGAGCAGTACTTC.

The chain carries TRBV2 and TRBJ2-1; unclear D gene. This CDR3 comprises 11 residues. Trimming took off 2 bases at V and 7 bases at J, with 3 bases between the two ends. The germline V gene has CDR1 SNHLY and CDR2 FYNNEI. CDR3 protein: CASSERNEQFF. The DNA for the CDR3 is TGTGCCAGCAGTGAACGTAATGAGCAGTTCTTC.

The gene calls are TRBV9 and TRBJ1-3; no clear D. Germline CDR1 is SGDLS and CDR2 is YYNGEE. The CDR3 loop spans 15 amino acids. Trimming shortened V by 4 bases and J by 0 bases, and 11 bases separated the two germline ends. The CDR3 protein is CASSFTSYSGNTIYF. CDR3 coding DNA: TGTGCCAGCAGCTTTACCTCCTACTCTGGAAACACCATATATTTT. Drawing the rest from reference TRBV9 and TRBJ1-3, the complete variable domain is DSGVTQTPKHLITATGQRVTLRCSPRSGDLSVYWYQQSLDQGLQFLIQYYNGEERAKGNILERFSAQQFPDLHSELNLSSLELGDSALYFCASSFTSYSGNTIYFGEGSWLTVV.

The chain joins TRBV5-1 to TRBJ2-1, with 10 bases that match TRBD2. The CDR3 is 13 amino acids. Trimming took 2 bases from V and 7 from J; bases not matched to a gene: 0. Germline loops: CDR1 SGHRS, CDR2 YFSETQ. The CDR3 nucleotides read TGCGCCAGCAGCTTAGCGGGGGGGAATGAGCAGTTCTTC. It translates to CASSLAGGNEQFF. Filled out from reference TRBV5-1 and TRBJ2-1, the complete variable domain reads KAGVTQTPRYLIKTRGQQVTLSCSPISGHRSVSWYQQTPGQGLQFLFEYFSETQRNKGNFPGRFSGRQFSNSRSEMNVSTLELGDSALYLCASSLAGGNEQFFGPGTRLTVL.

Notes on this clone: Other DNA variants within this sample encode the same CDR3. This sequence joins TRBV19 and TRBJ1-2; 7 nucleotides line up with TRBD1. The V segment lost 3 bases and the J segment 5 bases; nucleotides outside the gene matches: 6. CDR3 length equals 14 residues. Looked up from germline, CDR1 is LNHDA and CDR2 is SQIVND (reference sequence). The CDR3 nucleotides read TGTGCCAGTAGTATTCCAGGGACAGATTATGGCTACACCTTC. As protein: CASSIPGTDYGYTF. Combining the CDR3 with reference TRBV19 and TRBJ1-2 gives the whole variable domain DGGITQSPKYLFRKEGQNVTLSCEQNLNHDAMYWYRQDPGQGLRLIYYSQIVNDFQKGDIAEGYSVSREKKESFPLTVTSAQKNPTAFYLCASSIPGTDYGYTFGSGTRLTVV.

The V call is TRBV24-1, the J call TRBJ1-5; D uncertain. Trimming removed 12 bases at V and 1 base at J, with 15 bases between. Germline assignment: CDR1 KGHDR and CDR2 SFDVKD. This CDR3 is 14 amino acids long. CDR3 sequence reads: CAFATVPSNQPQHF. CDR3 coding DNA: TGTGCCTTCGCGACTGTTCCGAGCAATCAGCCCCAGCATTTT.

This clone was detected a few times. The genes are TRBV7-9 and TRBJ2-1; the match to TRBD1 covers 8 bases. The V gene's germline CDR1 is SEHNR and CDR2 FQNEAQ (reference sequence). The CDR3 runs 15 residues. V lost 5 bases to trimming and J lost 5 bases; unmatched junction nucleotides: 8. CDR3 in DNA: TGTGCCAGCAGCCGCGGGACAGGCGGTCACAATGAGCAGTTCTTC. Its translation: CASSRGTGGHNEQFF.

The V call is TRBV5-1, the J call TRBJ1-2; D may be TRBD1 (6 bases). Germline-derived CDR1 and CDR2 are SGHRS and YFSETQ. The CDR3 has 13 residues. Trimming cost V 4 bases and J 8 bases, with 15 bases left between them. DNA for the CDR3: TGCGCCAGCAGCGCATATACAGGGAGCGGCTACACCTTC. This codes for CASSAYTGSGYTF.

This chain connects TRBV18 to TRBJ1-4; D possibly corresponds to TRBD1 (5 bases). The CDR3 has 15 residues. V lost 3 bases to trimming and J lost 7 bases, with 15 bases between them. Per germline, CDR1 KGHSH and CDR2 LQKENI. The CDR3 loop is CASSPSRALGEKLFF. In nucleotides, the CDR3 is TGTGCCAGCTCACCGAGCAGGGCTTTGGGTGAAAAACTGTTTTTT.

This chain links TRBV7-9 with TRBJ1-1, with D perhaps matching TRBD1 (5 bases). Germline CDR1 is SEHNR and CDR2 is FQNEAQ (reference sequence). V was cut by 3 bases and J by 2 bases, with 10 bases left in between. The CDR3 has 14 amino acids. The CDR3 bases are TGTGCCAGCAGCTTTGCAGGGCTAAACACTGAAGCTTTCTTT. This sequence encodes CASSFAGLNTEAFF. The full variable domain, in which reference TRBV7-9 and TRBJ1-1 provide the parts outside the CDR3, is DTGVSQNPRHKITKRGQNVTFRCDPISEHNRLYWYRQTLGQGPEFLTYFQNEAQLEKSRLLSDRFSAERPKGSFSTLEIQRTEQGDSAMYLCASSFAGLNTEAFFGQGTRLTVV.

The chain recombines TRBV5-6 with TRBJ2-2; no clear D. The CDR3 has 13 residues. Trimming removed 2 bases from V and 6 bases from J, with 8 bases in between. CDR1 SGHDT and CDR2 YYEEEE come from the germline V gene. DNA of the CDR3: TGTGCCAGCAGCTTCCCTCCCGCCGGGGAGCTGTTTTTT. It is translated as CASSFPPAGELFF. The variable domain in full, completed from reference TRBV5-6 and TRBJ2-2, reads DAGVTQSPTHLIKTRGQQVTLRCSPKSGHDTVSWYQQALGQGPQFIFQYYEEEERQRGNFPDRFSGHQFPNYSSELNVNALLLGDSALYLCASSFPPAGELFFGEGSRLTVL.

The chain uses TRBV2 and TRBJ2-5; D call uncertain. The CDR3 totals 13 residues. Per germline, CDR1 SNHLY and CDR2 FYNNEI. Trimming stripped 3 bases from V and 3 bases from J, with 8 bases between. This CDR3 reads CASSDLQKETQYF. The CDR3 DNA follows: TGTGCCAGCAGTGATCTCCAGAAAGAGACCCAGTACTTC.

This clone occurred a few times. The chain links TRBV10-3 to TRBJ2-2; 8 nucleotides align to TRBD1. The junction had 13 bases not matched to a gene; V was cut back by 3 bases and J by 7 bases. In germline, CDR1 is ENHRY, CDR2 SYGVKD. This CDR3 is built from 17 residues. CDR3 protein: CAISENAGTGNVGELFF. DNA for the CDR3: TGTGCCATCAGTGAAAATGCCGGGACAGGTAACGTCGGGGAGCTGTTTTTT.

The DNA of the CDR3 is TGCGCCAGCAGCCCCCGGACAGGGAAGAAGGCCGGGGAGCTGTTTTTT. This codes for CASSPRTGKKAGELFF. The chain combines TRBV5-1 with TRBJ2-2; TRBD1 matches 8 bases. J was trimmed by 6 bases and V by 4 bases; bases with no gene match: 11. CDR1 and CDR2 from the germline V gene are SGHRS and YFSETQ. The CDR3 consists of 16 residues.

The chain employs TRBV2 and TRBJ1-6; 7 bases are a match to TRBD1. The CDR3 has 15 amino acids. Germline-derived CDR1 and CDR2 are SNHLY and FYNNEI. The V segment lost 4 bases and the J segment 4 bases; nucleotides outside the gene matches: 4. CDR3 residues: CASSAPGQYNSPLHF. As DNA, the CDR3 is TGTGCCAGCAGTGCCCCGGGACAGTATAATTCACCCCTCCACTTT.

Notes on this clone: This sample also contains other DNA sequences that code for the same CDR3. The rearrangement links TRBV30 to TRBJ1-1; D is undetermined. The germline V and J ends were trimmed by 3 bases and 2 bases, with 7 bases remaining between them. CDR1 and CDR2 from the germline V gene are GTSNPN and SVGIG (reference sequence). The CDR3 is made up of 12 amino acids. This chain's CDR3 is CAWSPGNTEAFF. CDR3 sequence (DNA): TGTGCCTGGAGCCCAGGAAACACTGAAGCTTTCTTT.

This clone was detected only once. The chain has TRBV9 and TRBJ2-3, with D possibly being TRBD2 (6 bases). The CDR3 has 14 amino acids. Germline V lookup: CDR1 SGDLS, CDR2 YYNGEE. Trimming left V 4 bases short and J 4 bases short, with 13 bases between. The CDR3 DNA is TGTGCCAGCAGCACACGACTAGACGCAGATACGCAGTATTTT. It translates to CASSTRLDADTQYF.